The next 5 T cell receptor beta chains were all read from a single sample in a study of T-cell memory formation after mild COVID-19. TCRdb re-called the 5' RACE reads through MiXCR, storing one row per CDR3 protein. The table includes some 100,000 distinct CDR3 sequences, 11% detected once. The sample taken for sequencing was PBMCs or a T cell subset sorted from them (not recorded which). These TCRs come from a man in his late teens or twenties who had mild COVID-19 (a few samples of this study predate the infection). Cell type and time point are not known.

This clonotype was counted ten times or more. This chain joins TRBV3-1 and TRBJ1-6; perhaps TRBD1 as D (6 bases). Per the germline V gene, CDR1 is LGHDT and CDR2 is YNNKEL (reference sequence). The germline V and J ends were trimmed by 4 bases and 3 bases, with 10 bases remaining between them. This CDR3 is built from 15 residues. The CDR3 DNA is TGTGCCAGCAGCCCCACAGGGTTCTATAATTCACCCCTCCACTTT. This gives the protein CASSPTGFYNSPLHF.

This clonotype occurred a few times. The V call is TRBV9, the J call TRBJ1-2; 9 bases are a match to TRBD1. Germline V gene data show CDR1 as SGDLS and CDR2 as YYNGEE. V shed 3 bases, J shed 4 bases, and the junction held 7 bases outside the gene matches. The CDR3 is 15 residues long. CDR3 in amino acids: CASSATGGMGYGYTF. The CDR3 region has the DNA TGTGCCAGCAGCGCCACAGGGGGCATGGGCTATGGCTACACCTTC.

The genes are TRBV20-1 and TRBJ1-1; D is undetermined. V was pared by 4 bases and J by 0 bases, with 15 bases between. This CDR3 spans 15 amino acids. Germline CDR1 reads DFQATT; CDR2 reads SNEGSKA (reference sequence). The DNA of the CDR3 is TGCAGTGCTAAGTTCGGTGGCAGATTGAACACTGAAGCTTTCTTT. Translation: CSAKFGGRLNTEAFF.

This clonotype was detected a few times. Here the CDR3 DNA reads TGTGCCAGCAGCAACGGGCCAGTCTATGGCTACACCTTC. Translation: CASSNGPVYGYTF. This chain joins TRBV6-2 or TRBV6-3 and TRBJ1-2, with D uncertain. The CDR3 is 13 amino acids. The germline gives CDR1 MNHEY, CDR2 SVGEGT. Trimming removed 6 bases at V and 4 bases at J, with 12 bases between.

The chain joins TRBV5-1 to TRBJ2-7; weak D call: TRBD1 (5 bases). Trimming cost V 4 bases and J 2 bases, with 13 bases left between them. CDR1 and CDR2 (germline): SGHRS, YFSETQ. CDR3 length equals 14 residues. The CDR3 bases are TGCGCCAGCAGCGTCGGGCCAGGGACCTACGAGCAGTACTTC. Translation gives CASSVGPGTYEQYF.